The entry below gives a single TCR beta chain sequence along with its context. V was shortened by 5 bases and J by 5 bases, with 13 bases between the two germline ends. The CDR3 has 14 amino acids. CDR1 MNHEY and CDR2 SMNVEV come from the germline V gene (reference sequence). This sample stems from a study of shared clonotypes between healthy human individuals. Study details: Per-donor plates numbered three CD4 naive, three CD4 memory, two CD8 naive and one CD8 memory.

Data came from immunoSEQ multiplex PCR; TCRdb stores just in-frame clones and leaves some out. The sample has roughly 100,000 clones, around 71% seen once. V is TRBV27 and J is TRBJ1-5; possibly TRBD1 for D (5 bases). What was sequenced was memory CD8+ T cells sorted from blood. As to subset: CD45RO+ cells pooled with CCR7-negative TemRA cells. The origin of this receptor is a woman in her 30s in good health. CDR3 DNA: TGTGCCAGCAGTCCACTCCCGGGGGATCAGCCCCAGCATTTT. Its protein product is CASSPLPGDQPQHF.